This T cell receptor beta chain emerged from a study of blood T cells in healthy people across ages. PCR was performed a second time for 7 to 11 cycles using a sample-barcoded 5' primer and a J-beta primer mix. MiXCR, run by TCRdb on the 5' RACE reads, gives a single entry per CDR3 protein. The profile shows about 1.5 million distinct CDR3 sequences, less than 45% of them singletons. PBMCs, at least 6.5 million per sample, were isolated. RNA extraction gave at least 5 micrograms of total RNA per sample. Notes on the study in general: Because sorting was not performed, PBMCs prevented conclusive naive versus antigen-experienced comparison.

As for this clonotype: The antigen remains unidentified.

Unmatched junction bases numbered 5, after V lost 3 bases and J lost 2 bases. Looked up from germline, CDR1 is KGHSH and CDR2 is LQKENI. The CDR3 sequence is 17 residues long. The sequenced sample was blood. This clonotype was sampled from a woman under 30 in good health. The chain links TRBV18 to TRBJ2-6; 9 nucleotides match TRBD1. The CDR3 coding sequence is TGTGCCAGCTCACCTTATGGGACAGGGACTGGGGCCAACGTCCTGACTTTC. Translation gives CASSPYGTGTGANVLTF.